The next 2 T cell receptor beta chains were all read from a single sample in a study of blood T cell repertoires in COVID-19 (dated by TCRdb to 2020 to 2021). Libraries were made using the immunoSEQ multiplex PCR assay. Imported from immuneACCESS, the table was reduced by TCRdb to in-frame sequences with V and J called. These copies leave out some clones; in studies compared against another copy, an unresolved V gene accounts for under half, and the cause of the remainder is not known. In this sample the table shows a few hundred thousand clones, approximately 90% of which occur a single time. The ten largest make up approximately 4% of the sample. Sequenced: peripheral blood. Source of these receptors: a woman aged 45 to 65 with active or convalescent COVID-19.

The V and J genes are TRBV18 and TRBJ1-1; the D is unclear. CDR3 size: 14 residues. Trimming left V 0 bases short and J 7 bases short, with 12 bases between. CDR1 and CDR2 (germline): KGHSH, LQKENI. This CDR3 reads CASSPPNTEIEAFF. CDR3 sequence (DNA): TGTGCCAGCTCACCACCGAATACAGAGATTGAAGCTTTCTTT.

This chain joins TRBV11-2 and TRBJ1-1; D is ambiguous. This CDR3 is built from 13 residues. V was pared by 1 base and J by 2 bases, with 5 bases between. The germline V gene encodes CDR1 SGHAT and CDR2 FQNNGV. CDR3 nucleotides: TGTGCCAGCAGCTTAGCCCGTAACACTGAAGCTTTCTTT. It yields the protein CASSLARNTEAFF. The whole variable domain, remainder taken from reference TRBV11-2 and TRBJ1-1, is EAGVAQSPRYKIIEKRQSVAFWCNPISGHATLYWYQQILGQGPKLLIQFQNNGVVDDSQLPKDRFSAERLKGVDSTLKIQPAKLEDSAVYLCASSLARNTEAFFGQGTRLTVV.